One sample yielded the 31 T cell receptor beta chains listed below, sequenced in a study of early T cells in non-severe SARS-CoV-2 infection. TCRdb used MiXCR to reprocess the 5' RACE reads, holding one entry per CDR3 protein. The table shows roughly 60,000 distinct CDR3 sequences, with about 8% occurring only once. The sequenced sample consisted of whole blood. The receptors shown here come from an adult who was a healthcare worker with PCR-confirmed SARS-CoV-2 infection or an uninfected control (not recorded which).

This clonotype occurred many times. The chain recombines TRBV6-1 with TRBJ2-3, with D perhaps TRBD1 or TRBD2 (6 bases each). Germline assignment: CDR1 MNHNS and CDR2 SASEGT. V lost 0 bases, J lost 4 bases, and 11 bases lay in between. The CDR3 sequence is 15 residues long. CDR3 DNA sequence: TGTGCCAGCAGTGAAGCGGGGGGCGGGGCAGATACGCAGTATTTT. Translation gives CASSEAGGGADTQYF.

The V gene is TRBV5-1, the J gene TRBJ2-3; 11 nucleotides line up with TRBD2. Germline trimming cut 0 bases from V and 4 bases from J; bases unmatched to any gene: 13. CDR1 and CDR2 from the germline V gene are SGHRS and YFSETQ. This CDR3 comprises 19 residues. CDR3 protein: CASSLAGSLLAGVPDTQYF. In DNA form, the CDR3 reads TGCGCCAGCAGCTTGGCCGGGAGTTTACTAGCGGGAGTTCCAGATACGCAGTATTTT.

This clonotype was seen many times. The rearrangement joins TRBV24-1 to TRBJ2-7; D call uncertain. CDR3 length: 13 residues. The V end lost 5 bases, the J end lost 6 bases, and 13 bases lay between the germline ends. Germline V gene data show CDR1 as KGHDR and CDR2 as SFDVKD. Here the CDR3 DNA reads TGTGCCACCAGTGGCGTTAACGAGCGCGAGCAGTACTTC. This translates into CATSGVNEREQYF.

This clonotype was recorded many times. The V gene is TRBV10-2, the J gene TRBJ2-7, with TRBD2 matching over 9 bases. The germline V gene has CDR1 WSHSY and CDR2 SAAADI. Losses at the gene ends were 3 bases for V and 3 bases for J; bases not matched to a gene: 6. This CDR3 spans 15 amino acids. The CDR3 reads CASSDGTSSYYEQYF. CDR3 bases: TGCGCCAGCAGTGACGGGACTAGCTCCTACTACGAGCAGTACTTC.

The V gene is TRBV2, the J gene TRBJ2-1; tentatively, D is TRBD1 (6 bases). This CDR3 has 13 amino acids. Germline lookup yields CDR1 SNHLY and CDR2 FYNNEI. V gave up 6 bases and J gave up 2 bases, with 8 bases separating them. The chain's CDR3 is CASRPGAYNEQFF. DNA for the CDR3: TGTGCCAGCAGACCAGGGGCCTACAATGAGCAGTTCTTC.

This clonotype was seen repeatedly, ten times or more. V and J are TRBV5-1 and TRBJ1-2; 8 bases are shared with TRBD1. J was trimmed by 0 bases and V by 6 bases; bases with no gene match: 7. This CDR3 region has 15 residues. Germline-derived CDR1 and CDR2 are SGHRS and YFSETQ. This chain's CDR3 is CASMTGDLSNYGYTF. In DNA, the CDR3 is TGCGCCAGCATGACAGGGGATTTATCTAACTATGGCTACACCTTC. Supplemented by reference TRBV5-1 and TRBJ1-2, the full variable domain reads KAGVTQTPRYLIKTRGQQVTLSCSPISGHRSVSWYQQTPGQGLQFLFEYFSETQRNKGNFPGRFSGRQFSNSRSEMNVSTLELGDSALYLCASMTGDLSNYGYTFGSGTRLTVV.

The chain has TRBV27 and TRBJ1-4, with D possibly being TRBD1 (5 bases). The CDR3 contains 17 residues. Trimming removed 5 bases from V and 0 bases from J, with 16 bases in between. Germline CDR1 MNHEY, CDR2 SMNVEV (reference sequence). The CDR3 bases are TGTGCCAGCAGTCCACCGGGACGCAGTGCAACTAATGAAAAACTGTTTTTT. Translated, it gives CASSPPGRSATNEKLFF.

V usage is TRBV30 and J usage is TRBJ1-3; D call uncertain. Germline V gives CDR1 GTSNPN, CDR2 SVGIG (reference sequence). This CDR3 comprises 15 residues. Trimming pared 2 bases from V and 2 bases from J, leaving 13 bases between. CDR3 nucleotide sequence: TGTGCCTGGAGTCAACTTCAGGTAGCTGGAAACACCATATATTTT. Translating gives CAWSQLQVAGNTIYF.

At least ten counts were recorded for this clonotype. The chain joins TRBV28 to TRBJ1-2; possible D gene TRBD1, 5 bases. With 2 bases removed from V and 6 bases from J, the gap between germline ends came to 10 bases. There are 13 residues in the CDR3. The germline gives CDR1 MDHEN, CDR2 SYDVKM. This chain's CDR3 is CASSLRQNHGYTF. The CDR3 region has the DNA TGTGCCAGCAGTTTAAGACAGAACCATGGCTACACCTTC.

In this sample, this clonotype turned up a few times. The genes are TRBV7-9 and TRBJ2-5; D is undetermined. This CDR3 has 13 amino acids. V lost 7 bases, J lost 3 bases, and 12 bases lay in between. Germline V CDR1 and CDR2: SEHNR, FQNEAQ (reference sequence). CDR3 nucleotide sequence: TGTGCCAGCACCGGCCCTCTGAAAGAGACCCAGTACTTC. Encoded protein: CASTGPLKETQYF.

This clonotype was recorded at least ten times. The chain uses TRBV12-3 or TRBV12-4 and TRBJ2-2, with unresolved D. V was shortened by 4 bases and J by 5 bases, with 5 bases between the two germline ends. CDR3 length equals 12 residues. Written as DNA, the CDR3 is TGTGCCAGCAGTTATCTAACCGGGGAGCTGTTTTTT. Its translation: CASSYLTGELFF.

Only a few counts were recorded for this clonotype. CDR3 bases: TGTGCCAGCACGAGAGGGGGTACAGATACGCAGTATTTT. This translates into CASTRGGTDTQYF. The genes are TRBV11-2 and TRBJ2-3; weak D call: TRBD1 (6 bases). This CDR3 spans 13 amino acids. Germline lookup yields CDR1 SGHAT and CDR2 FQNNGV. V lost 7 bases and J lost 3, with 11 bases in between.

This clonotype occurred many times. V usage is TRBV28 and J usage is TRBJ2-7; 9 bases match TRBD1. The CDR3 has 13 amino acids. Germline assignment: CDR1 MDHEN and CDR2 SYDVKM. The junction had 3 bases not matched to a gene; V was cut back by 8 bases and J by 1 base. The CDR3 bases are TGTGCCAGCCTGGGACAGGGATCCTACGAGCAGTACTTC. Encoded protein: CASLGQGSYEQYF.

The chain is built from TRBV7-3 and TRBJ2-1; the D gene is possibly TRBD1 (6 bases). The length of the CDR3 is 13 residues. The V and J ends lost 5 bases and 4 bases respectively, with 9 bases between them. The germline CDR1 and CDR2 sequences are SGHTA and FQGTGA. The CDR3 DNA reads as TGTGCCAGCAGCATGGACAGTTACAATGAGCAGTTCTTC. Its protein product is CASSMDSYNEQFF.

This clonotype occurred many times. This chain connects TRBV2 to TRBJ2-7, with unresolved D. The CDR3 has 14 residues. Germline CDR1 is SNHLY and CDR2 is FYNNEI. V was shortened by 7 bases and J by 2 bases, with 15 bases between the two germline ends. The CDR3 here is CASTTQVLPYEQYF. CDR3 sequence (DNA): TGTGCCAGCACCACCCAGGTCCTCCCCTACGAGCAGTACTTC.

The DNA of the CDR3 is TGTGCCAGCAGTTACTCCTTGCTACAGGGGGCGGGGGAGACCCAGTACTTC. This encodes CASSYSLLQGAGETQYF. The chain links TRBV6-2 or TRBV6-3 to TRBJ2-5, with 9 bases fitting TRBD1. CDR3 size: 17 residues. Trimming cost V 0 bases and J 5 bases; bases outside gene matches: 10. Germline assignment: CDR1 MNHEY and CDR2 SVGEGT.

At least ten counts were recorded for this clonotype. This chain links TRBV5-1 with TRBJ2-1; maybe TRBD2 (5 bases). The CDR3 spans 15 residues. V lost 2 bases and J lost 0, with 9 bases in between. The germline V gene encodes CDR1 SGHRS and CDR2 YFSETQ. The CDR3 sequence is CASSLRGSSYNEQFF. CDR3 nucleotide sequence: TGCGCCAGCAGCTTACGGGGAAGCTCCTACAATGAGCAGTTCTTC.

V gene TRBV6-5 combines with J gene TRBJ2-7; TRBD1 matches at 8 bases. The CDR3 runs to 15 residues. V shed 2 bases and J 9 bases; nucleotides not matched to a gene: 12. The germline V gene has CDR1 MNHEY and CDR2 SVGAGI. The CDR3 sequence is CASSYRDRGRSGQYF. For the CDR3, the DNA is TGTGCCAGCAGTTACCGCGACAGGGGCCGGTCAGGGCAGTACTTC.

The CDR3 sequence is CATSDLAGGQETQYF. CDR3 sequence (DNA): TGTGCCACCAGTGATTTGGCCGGGGGCCAAGAGACCCAGTACTTC. V usage is TRBV24-1 and J usage is TRBJ2-5; D possibly corresponds to TRBD2 (6 bases). Per germline, CDR1 KGHDR and CDR2 SFDVKD. CDR3 length equals 15 residues. The V and J ends lost 0 bases and 1 base respectively, with 8 bases between them.

This clonotype was found many times. The chain links TRBV9 to TRBJ2-1; the D gene is possibly TRBD1 (6 bases). V lost 0 bases, J lost 3 bases, and 7 bases lay in between. This CDR3 is built from 14 residues. Germline V gene sequence: CDR1 SGDLS, CDR2 YYNGEE. The CDR3 reads CASSVEGDYNEQFF. CDR3 DNA: TGTGCCAGCAGCGTAGAGGGGGACTACAATGAGCAGTTCTTC. The whole variable domain, filled in from reference TRBV9 and TRBJ2-1, reads DSGVTQTPKHLITATGQRVTLRCSPRSGDLSVYWYQQSLDQGLQFLIQYYNGEERAKGNILERFSAQQFPDLHSELNLSSLELGDSALYFCASSVEGDYNEQFFGPGTRLTVL.

This clonotype was picked up many times. The chain has TRBV28 and TRBJ2-5; 12 nucleotides align to TRBD1. The trim removed 5 bases at V and 5 bases at J, leaving 12 bases unmatched. The CDR3 extends over 17 amino acids. Germline V gives CDR1 MDHEN, CDR2 SYDVKM. CDR3 sequence (DNA): TGTGCCAGCAGTCCTAATCCGGGACAGGGGGCTTTGGAGACCCAGTACTTC. Its translation is CASSPNPGQGALETQYF.

This clonotype was detected many times. The CDR3 sequence is CSVQPFGTGSSYEQYF. The CDR3 DNA reads as TGCAGCGTTCAACCATTCGGTACAGGGAGCTCCTACGAGCAGTACTTC. The chain joins TRBV29-1 to TRBJ2-7; possible D gene TRBD1, 6 bases. V shed 5 bases and J shed 0 bases, with 20 bases lying between them. Germline assignment: CDR1 SQVTM and CDR2 ANQGSEA. This CDR3 is 16 amino acids long.

This clonotype was found a few times. CDR3 amino acids: CASSSDLDEQYF. The CDR3 nucleotides are TGTGCCAGCAGCTCGGACTTGGACGAGCAGTACTTC. The chain joins TRBV5-5 to TRBJ2-7, with a possible D match to TRBD2 (5 bases). V lost 3 bases and J lost 5, with 9 bases in between. Germline CDR1 SGHKS, CDR2 YYEKEE (reference sequence). CDR3 length equals 12 residues. Filled out from reference TRBV5-5 and TRBJ2-7, the complete variable domain reads DAGVTQSPTHLIKTRGQQVTLRCSPISGHKSVSWYQQVLGQGPQFIFQYYEKEERGRGNFPDRFSARQFPNYSSELNVNALLLGDSALYLCASSSDLDEQYFGPGTRLTVT.

This clonotype was recorded at least ten times. V and J are TRBV20-1 and TRBJ2-1; TRBD2 aligns across 8 bases. CDR3 length: 15 residues. Trimming removed 1 base from V and 0 bases from J; junction bases left unmatched: 2. CDR1 is DFQATT, CDR2 SNEGSKA, per germline (reference sequence). The CDR3: CSARVLAASYNEQFF. The CDR3 coding sequence is TGCAGTGCTAGAGTACTAGCGGCCTCCTACAATGAGCAGTTCTTC.

CDR3 DNA: TGTGCCAGCAGCTTAGCAGGGTTGTCCGGGGAGCTGTTTTTT. It is translated as CASSLAGLSGELFF. The rearrangement links TRBV7-2 to TRBJ2-2; no clear D gene. V shed 0 bases and J shed 6 bases, with 8 bases lying between them. The CDR3 totals 14 residues. Germline loops: CDR1 SGHTA, CDR2 FQGNSA.

This clonotype was observed a few times. The chain has TRBV10-3 and TRBJ2-7, with D possibly TRBD1 on 5 matching bases. The CDR3 sequence is 14 residues long. Per germline, CDR1 ENHRY and CDR2 SYGVKD. V lost 3 bases, J lost 3 bases, and 12 bases lay in between. CDR3 coding DNA: TGTGCCATCAGTGACAGACAGCTCTTCTACGAGCAGTACTTC. It is translated as CAISDRQLFYEQYF.

The table lists this clonotype with a few counts. For the CDR3, the DNA is TGTGCCAGCACCCTTCGGACGGACACTGAAGCTTTCTTT. Translating it yields CASTLRTDTEAFF. The chain employs TRBV5-6 and TRBJ1-1; D is uncertain. CDR3 length: 13 residues. Deletions cut 6 bases from V and 3 bases from J, with 12 bases between. Germline lookup yields CDR1 SGHDT and CDR2 YYEEEE.

V and J are TRBV7-3 and TRBJ2-1, with TRBD2 identical over 10 bases. Trimming took 1 base from V and 10 from J; bases not matched to a gene: 10. This CDR3 spans 16 amino acids. Germline CDR1 is SGHTA and CDR2 is FQGTGA. The DNA for the CDR3 is TGTGCCAGCAGCTTAATCGGAGCGGGAGGGCCCGGCGAGCAGTTCTTC. Translating it yields CASSLIGAGGPGEQFF.

Many counts were recorded for this clonotype. The gene calls are TRBV20-1 and TRBJ2-1; D is perhaps TRBD2 (6 bases). Germline V gene lookup returns CDR1 DFQATT and CDR2 SNEGSKA (reference sequence). Trimming took 5 bases from V and 0 from J, leaving 20 bases between them. The CDR3 has 17 residues. The CDR3 bases are TGCAGTGCTCCCGCCGGGGGTGGATTTAGCTCCTACAATGAGCAGTTCTTC. Encoded protein: CSAPAGGGFSSYNEQFF.

J is TRBJ2-7 and V is TRBV19; weak D call: TRBD2 (6 bases). Germline V gives CDR1 LNHDA, CDR2 SQIVND (reference sequence). V gave up 6 bases and J gave up 0 bases, with 12 bases separating them. CDR3 length equals 14 residues. CDR3: CASRPAGNSYEQYF. CDR3 bases: TGTGCCAGTAGGCCGGCGGGGAACTCCTACGAGCAGTACTTC.

This clonotype showed up just a few times. This chain connects TRBV20-1 to TRBJ1-1; D possibly corresponds to TRBD1 (5 bases). V was clipped by 5 bases and J by 1 base, with 8 bases between them. CDR3 length equals 12 residues. Germline CDR1 DFQATT, CDR2 SNEGSKA (reference sequence). The CDR3 protein is CSAPRGNTEAFF. CDR3 bases: TGCAGTGCTCCAAGGGGGAACACTGAAGCTTTCTTT.